Listed here is a single T cell receptor beta chain. Some clones are missing from TCRdb's copy, which holds only in-frame ones; the method was immunoSEQ multiplex PCR. The sample has some 86,000 clones, around 94% seen once; the top ten hold roughly 9.8%. These data are taken from a study of OX40 agonist ivuxolimab in advanced cancers. Study information: Dose-escalation subjects each had hepatocellular carcinoma, melanoma, renal cell or head and neck cancer.

The CDR3 is made up of 16 amino acids. Germline CDR1 LNHDA, CDR2 SQIVND (reference sequence). With 3 bases clipped from V and 7 bases from J, the junction kept 3 bases outside the gene matches. This chain connects TRBV19 to TRBJ2-1, with TRBD2 matching over 16 bases. This material consisted of CD4+ or CD8+ T cells sorted from blood, taken in a trial of the OX40 agonist ivuxolimab. The source of this sequence is an adult with an advanced solid tumor such as melanoma, head and neck, liver or kidney cancer. This chain's CDR3 is CASSMGLAGGPNEQFF. The CDR3 DNA follows: TGTGCCAGTAGTATGGGACTAGCGGGAGGGCCAAATGAGCAGTTCTTC.